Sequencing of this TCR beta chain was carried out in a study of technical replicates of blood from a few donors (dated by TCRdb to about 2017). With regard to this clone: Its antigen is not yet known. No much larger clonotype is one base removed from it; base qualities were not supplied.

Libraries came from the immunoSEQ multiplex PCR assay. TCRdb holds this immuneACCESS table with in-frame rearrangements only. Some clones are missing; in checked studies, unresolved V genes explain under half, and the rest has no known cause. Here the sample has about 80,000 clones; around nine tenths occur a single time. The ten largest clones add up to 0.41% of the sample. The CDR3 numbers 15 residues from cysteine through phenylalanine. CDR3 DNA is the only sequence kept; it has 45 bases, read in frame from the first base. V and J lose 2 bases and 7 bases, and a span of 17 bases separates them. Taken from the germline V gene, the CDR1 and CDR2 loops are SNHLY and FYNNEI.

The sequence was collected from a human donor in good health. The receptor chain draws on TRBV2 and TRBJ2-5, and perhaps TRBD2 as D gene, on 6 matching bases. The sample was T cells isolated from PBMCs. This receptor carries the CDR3 CASSELTGGLGTQYF. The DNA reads TGTGCCAGCAGTGAACTGACCGGAGGGCTGGGGACCCAGTACTTC.